A single T cell receptor beta chain is shown here with its context. What it recognizes is unknown. The V end lost 2 bases, the J end lost 1 base, and 15 bases lay between the germline ends. The V gene's germline CDR1 is SGHRS and CDR2 YFSETQ. CDR3 size: 16 residues. The sample originates from a study of identical twins. Notes on the study in general: Out-of-frame alpha sequences common to twins exhibited a surplus of low generation probability.

TCRdb reprocessed the 5' RACE reads via MiXCR and lists one record per CDR3 protein. This sample yields about 550,000 distinct CDR3 sequences, of which 20% to 25% are seen a single time; around 0.5% belongs to the top ten. The same data also went into a second study, on yellow fever vaccine responses in identical twins. Per that study: Twins reportedly appeared to share part of their vaccine T cell response while keeping part individual.

The receptor comes from a woman aged 18-35 years in good health. The genes are TRBV5-1 and TRBJ2-5; D perhaps matches TRBD2 (6 bases). Sequencing was performed on CD4+ T cells sorted from blood. This CDR3 is CASSFMGRGSQETQYF. As DNA, the CDR3 is TGCGCCAGCAGCTTTATGGGACGGGGGAGCCAAGAGACCCAGTACTTC.